This T cell receptor (beta chain) was obtained from a study of blood T cell repertoires in COVID-19. Overall study: The United States, Italy and Spain supplied acute and convalescent COVID-19 samples.

A COVID-19 case had been met by exposed participants during the 2 weeks before study entry. As originally analysed: Amplification of reference gene primers provided the estimated nucleated cell counts. The table came from immunoSEQ multiplex PCR; TCRdb's copy has only in-frame clones and leaves some out. That table supplies the V and J calls and clone size; D and trimming were determined from the DNA. The sample holds 190,000 or so clones, 65% to 90% seen once. The CDR3 is 20 amino acids. V shed 3 bases, J shed 3 bases, and the junction held 17 bases outside the gene matches. The chain joins TRBV6-7 to TRBJ1-6; the match to TRBD1 covers 7 bases. TRBV6-7 is assigned to the ORF class and has an uncertain function. This clonotype was sampled from a woman aged 30 to 39 who had been exposed to COVID-19. The sequenced sample consisted of PBMCs or T cells enriched from blood (not recorded which). The DNA of the CDR3 is TGTGCCAGCAGTTATTCCGACAGGGAAGGAAGGCTCGACTATAATTCACCCCTCCACTTT. Translating it yields CASSYSDREGRLDYNSPLHF.